The 9 T cell receptor beta chains reported below all come from one sample, sequenced in a study of CD8 T cells in ankylosing spondylitis (dated by TCRdb to 2015 to 2018). General study outcomes and caveats: Blood from ankylosing spondylitis patients appeared to be characterized by a TCR beta motif made up of eight highly homologous amino acid variants.

The antigens these receptors bind are not known. Libraries were made using 5' RACE. Sequencing was performed on an Illumina HiSeq 2500. Using fastp at Q25 and MiXCR, TCRdb reprocessed the public reads and kept productive beta chains. All rows with the same CDR3 protein become a single entry with the most common DNA and genes. The sample yields about 390,000 distinct CDR3 sequences; about 20% were counted once. Of the sample, about 17% falls within the top ten clones. Sequences were obtained from blood, either unsorted or a sorted T cell fraction (not recorded which). Source of these receptors: a male donor with ankylosing spondylitis.

This clonotype has just a few counts. This rearrangement joins TRBV5-6 to TRBJ2-7; 7 positions match TRBD1. CDR1 and CDR2 (germline): SGHDT, YYEEEE. Trimming removed 3 bases from V and 0 bases from J; junction bases left unmatched: 3. The CDR3 runs 14 residues. The CDR3, as DNA: TGTGCCAGCAGCTGGGGACAGAGCTCCTACGAGCAGTACTTC. Its translation: CASSWGQSSYEQYF.

This clonotype was seen only a few times. The chain employs TRBV29-1 and TRBJ2-3; 7 bases map to TRBD2. This CDR3 is 13 amino acids long. V was pared by 7 bases and J by 3 bases, with 7 bases of the junction left unmatched. Germline CDR1 and CDR2: SQVTM and ANQGSEA. CDR3 bases: TGCAGCGCCGAAGCGGGATGGACAGATACGCAGTATTTT. Translation gives CSAEAGWTDTQYF.

The chain is built from TRBV4-3 and TRBJ2-1; 7 nucleotides line up with TRBD1. This CDR3 is 18 amino acids long. Trimming at V came to 0 bases and at J to 3 bases, leaving 11 bases not matched to a gene. Germline V lookup: CDR1 LGHNA, CDR2 YSLEER. CDR3: CASSQEPPLTGNYNEQFF. CDR3 sequence (DNA): TGCGCCAGCAGCCAAGAACCCCCACTGACAGGGAACTACAATGAGCAGTTCTTC.

This clonotype was counted a few times. The chain couples TRBV4-3 to TRBJ2-1, with 12 bases aligning to TRBD2. CDR3 size: 15 residues. V was clipped by 4 bases and J by 10 bases; unmatched bases: 8. In germline, CDR1 is LGHNA, CDR2 YSLEER. CDR3 in amino acids: CASSPLAGGTREQFF. Written as DNA, the CDR3 is TGCGCCAGCAGCCCCCTAGCGGGAGGGACCAGGGAGCAGTTCTTC.

The chain joins TRBV29-1 to TRBJ2-7, with 9 bases matching TRBD1. Germline CDR1 is SQVTM and CDR2 is ANQGSEA. This CDR3 spans 14 amino acids. After removal of 4 bases from V and 2 bases from J, the junction contained 6 bases not matched to a gene. This chain's CDR3 is CSVATGQGAYEQYF. CDR3 bases: TGCAGCGTTGCCACGGGACAGGGCGCCTACGAGCAGTACTTC.

The J gene is TRBJ1-5, the V gene TRBV10-3, with TRBD1 as a possible D gene (6 bases). In germline, CDR1 is ENHRY, CDR2 SYGVKD. V lost 4 bases and J 5 bases, leaving 6 bases between the germline ends. The CDR3 is 12 residues long. CDR3 sequence (DNA): TGTGCCATCAGTGGGACAGATCAGCCCCAGCATTTT. Translation gives CAISGTDQPQHF.

The rearrangement links TRBV2 to TRBJ2-5; 8 bases fit TRBD2. With V trimmed by 10 bases and J by 4 bases, 8 bases remained unmatched. The CDR3 runs to 13 residues. Per germline, CDR1 SNHLY and CDR2 FYNNEI. The CDR3 DNA reads TGTGCCACCTCTCGAGCGGGAGTAGAGACCCAGTACTTC. Translating gives CATSRAGVETQYF. The full variable domain, in which reference TRBV2 and TRBJ2-5 provide the parts outside the CDR3, is EPEVTQTPSHQVTQMGQEVILRCVPISNHLYFYWYRQILGQKVEFLVSFYNNEISEKSEIFDDQFSVERPDGSNFTLKIRSTKLEDSAMYFCATSRAGVETQYFGPGTRLLVL.

This clonotype was seen many times. This sequence joins TRBV29-1 and TRBJ1-5; D ambiguous. V was shortened by 6 bases and J by 1 base, with 13 bases between the two germline ends. Germline CDR1 and CDR2: SQVTM and ANQGSEA. The CDR3 covers 14 residues. The CDR3 DNA is TGCAGCGTGAGATCGGGAGCAAGCAATCAGCCCCAGCATTTT. This encodes CSVRSGASNQPQHF.

This clonotype was detected a few times. This sequence joins TRBV7-8 and TRBJ2-1; D gene unclear. Germline-derived CDR1 and CDR2 are SGHVS and FQNEAQ. Trimming shortened V by 5 bases and J by 5 bases, and 13 bases separated the two germline ends. The length of the CDR3 is 14 residues. In DNA form, the CDR3 reads TGTGCCAGCAGCCTCGGTCTACGGAACAATGAGCAGTTCTTC. Translating it yields CASSLGLRNNEQFF.